The entry below describes one T cell receptor beta chain. The record originates from a study of blood T cell repertoires in COVID-19. Whole-study context: There were acute and convalescent COVID-19 samples, and they came from the United States, Italy and Spain. Nucleic acid was either cDNA or gDNA, and it came from T cells, B-cell-depleted T cells, or PBMCs.

Enrollees, about 18 to 89 years old, lived in about two dozen US areas. Donors in Cohort 3 counted as recovered after two negative PCRs, clearance, or symptom resolution. The CDR3 consists of 13 residues. Germline assignment: CDR1 SGHTA and CDR2 FQGTGA. V dropped 5 bases and J dropped 5 bases, with 11 bases sitting between them. Only in-frame clones appear in the TCRdb table, and some are missing; sequencing was by immunoSEQ multiplex PCR. Among a few hundred thousand clones listed, roughly 90% were seen once. The chain joins TRBV7-3 to TRBJ2-3, with D maybe TRBD2 (5 bases). Sequenced input: PBMCs or T cells enriched from blood (not recorded which). The TCR was taken from a young woman who had recovered from COVID-19. The CDR3 loop reads CASSPIREDTQYF. CDR3 nucleotides: TGTGCCAGCAGCCCTATCCGGGAAGATACGCAGTATTTT.